What follows are 27 T cell receptor beta chains derived from one specimen sequenced in a study of T-cell memory formation after mild COVID-19. TCRdb ran MiXCR on the 5' RACE reads and lists one entry per CDR3 protein. The sample has 300,000 to 400,000 distinct CDR3 sequences; about 13% are singletons. The sequenced sample was PBMCs or a T cell subset sorted from them (not recorded which). These receptors came from a young man who had mild COVID-19 (a few samples of this study predate the infection). Cell type and time point are not known.

The CDR3 reads CASSLEYGQTGGYTF. CDR3 in DNA: TGTGCCAGCAGCTTAGAATACGGACAGACGGGTGGCTACACCTTC. V usage is TRBV7-9 and J usage is TRBJ1-2, with D possibly matching TRBD1 (6 bases). Trimming took off 1 base at V and 7 bases at J, with 16 bases between the two ends. This CDR3 is built from 15 residues. Per germline, CDR1 SEHNR and CDR2 FQNEAQ (reference sequence).

In its sample, this clonotype was seen many times. The rearrangement joins TRBV18 to TRBJ2-6; TRBD2 is a possible D gene (6 bases). Germline assignment: CDR1 KGHSH and CDR2 LQKENI. The CDR3 loop spans 16 amino acids. The V end lost 2 bases, the J end lost 2 bases, and 10 bases lay between the germline ends. CDR3 amino acids: CASSPVGEAGANVLTF. DNA of the CDR3: TGTGCCAGCTCACCAGTCGGGGAGGCTGGGGCCAACGTCCTGACTTTC.

This clonotype was seen more than once but under ten times. The V and J genes are TRBV9 and TRBJ2-5, with D possibly TRBD1 on 5 matching bases. Germline V gene sequence: CDR1 SGDLS, CDR2 YYNGEE. V dropped 2 bases and J dropped 5 bases, with 13 bases sitting between them. CDR3 length: 14 residues. The CDR3 protein is CASSVGLQEETQYF. The CDR3 nucleotides read TGTGCCAGCAGCGTGGGGCTTCAGGAGGAGACCCAGTACTTC.

The chain has TRBV7-3 and TRBJ2-5; TRBD2 agrees at 7 bases. Looked up from germline, CDR1 is SGHTA and CDR2 is FQGTGA. Trimming at V came to 5 bases and at J to 4 bases, leaving 7 bases not matched to a gene. CDR3 length: 14 amino acids. The CDR3 coding sequence is TGTGCCAGCAGCCCAAGCGGGGTTGGAGAGACCCAGTACTTC. Protein: CASSPSGVGETQYF.

This chain connects TRBV5-1 to TRBJ2-1; D might be TRBD1 (5 bases). CDR3 length: 15 residues. The germline V gene has CDR1 SGHRS and CDR2 YFSETQ. V was trimmed by 0 bases and J by 6 bases, leaving 13 bases between them. The CDR3 here is CASSLDAGRINEQFF. In DNA, the CDR3 is TGCGCCAGCAGCTTGGATGCAGGGCGGATCAATGAGCAGTTCTTC.

In its sample, this clonotype was seen a few times. This sequence joins TRBV19 and TRBJ2-5; D call uncertain. Between the trimmed V and J ends, which lost 5 bases and 9 bases, there was a span of 22 bases. Germline V gives CDR1 LNHDA, CDR2 SQIVND (reference sequence). The CDR3 loop spans 15 amino acids. The CDR3 DNA sequence: TGTGCCAGTAGTGGAACAACTACCCCCGGTGTGGCCCAGTACTTC. It yields the protein CASSGTTTPGVAQYF.

This clonotype occurred a few times. The chain has TRBV20-1 and TRBJ1-2; no clear D gene. In germline, CDR1 is DFQATT, CDR2 SNEGSKA (reference sequence). The CDR3 spans 13 residues. V lost 5 bases to trimming and J lost 0 bases, with 10 bases between them. The CDR3 nucleotides are TGCAGTGCTCAAGACGGATCTAACTATGGCTACACCTTC. Amino acids: CSAQDGSNYGYTF.

This clonotype was seen only a few times. The chain employs TRBV5-1 and TRBJ2-7, with 10 positions matching TRBD2. J was trimmed by 3 bases and V by 4 bases; bases with no gene match: 7. Germline lookup yields CDR1 SGHRS and CDR2 YFSETQ. CDR3 length: 15 amino acids. The CDR3 here is CASSPNGLADYEQYF. The CDR3 region has the DNA TGCGCCAGCAGCCCAAACGGACTAGCGGACTACGAGCAGTACTTC.

This chain connects TRBV6-5 to TRBJ1-5; 7 nucleotides match TRBD1. This CDR3 comprises 15 residues. V gave up 6 bases and J gave up 4 bases; unmatched junction bases: 9. Looked up from germline, CDR1 is MNHEY and CDR2 is SVGAGI. The CDR3 bases are TGTGCCAGCAGGAGATCGACAGGGTCAAATCAGCCCCAGCATTTT. Translation: CASRRSTGSNQPQHF.

This clonotype occurred a few times. V and J are TRBV12-3 or TRBV12-4 and TRBJ2-2, with D possibly being TRBD1 or TRBD2 (5 bases each). The CDR3 loop spans 15 amino acids. V lost 5 bases and J 3 bases, leaving 13 bases between the germline ends. The CDR3 DNA sequence: TGTGCCAGCAGTCCCGCAGGGAGAGACACCGGGGAGCTGTTTTTT. This translates into CASSPAGRDTGELFF.

This chain uses TRBV11-2 with TRBJ2-3; D is perhaps TRBD1 or TRBD2 (5 bases each). The CDR3 is made up of 15 amino acids. Looked up from germline, CDR1 is SGHAT and CDR2 is FQNNGV. The ends were cut back, 1 base at V and 5 bases at J, with 13 bases in the middle. The chain's CDR3 is CASSLGGTLEDTQYF. The CDR3 nucleotides read TGTGCCAGCAGCTTAGGGGGGACCCTAGAAGATACGCAGTATTTT.

This clonotype was detected a few times. The CDR3, as DNA: TGTGCCAGCAGCTTATACGGGGGCGGCCAAGAGACCCAGTACTTC. Protein product: CASSLYGGGQETQYF. The chain recombines TRBV7-2 with TRBJ2-5, with D tentatively TRBD1 or TRBD2 (6 bases each). CDR1 is SGHTA, CDR2 FQGNSA, per germline. The CDR3 totals 15 residues. V lost 2 bases and J 1 base, leaving 11 bases between the germline ends.

The gene calls are TRBV7-2 and TRBJ2-3; the D gene could be TRBD1 or TRBD2 (5 bases each). V was cut by 6 bases and J by 3 bases, with 16 bases left in between. CDR3 length equals 15 residues. CDR1 SGHTA and CDR2 FQGNSA come from the germline V gene. CDR3 coding DNA: TGTGCCAGCAGGAAATCGGGGCAACAAACAGATACGCAGTATTTT. Encoded protein: CASRKSGQQTDTQYF.

A few counts support this clonotype. The chain joins TRBV12-3 or TRBV12-4 to TRBJ2-2; 11 bases are a match to TRBD2. J gave up 4 bases and V 7 bases, and 8 bases lay outside the gene matches. This CDR3 spans 16 amino acids. This CDR3 reads CASNDGTSGRTGELFF. The DNA of the CDR3 is TGTGCCAGCAACGACGGGACTAGCGGCCGCACCGGGGAGCTGTTTTTT.

This clonotype was recorded many times. The chain combines TRBV4-3 with TRBJ2-3; D may be TRBD2 (5 bases). V was shortened by 0 bases and J by 8 bases, with 9 bases between the two germline ends. Germline V gene lookup returns CDR1 LGHNA and CDR2 YSLEER. The CDR3 covers 13 residues. Written as DNA, the CDR3 is TGCGCCAGCAGCCAAGAATCGGCGGGTACGCAGTATTTT. The encoded protein is CASSQESAGTQYF.

The table lists this clonotype with a few counts. The chain joins TRBV20-1 to TRBJ2-1; 9 bases line up with TRBD1. This CDR3 comprises 15 residues. Looked up from germline, CDR1 is DFQATT and CDR2 is SNEGSKA (reference sequence). CDR3 bases: TGCAGCGTCCTTCCCGGGACAGGGAAGGACAATGAGCAGTTCTTC. Amino acids: CSVLPGTGKDNEQFF.

The gene calls are TRBV7-3 and TRBJ2-7; D may be TRBD1 or TRBD2 (5 bases each). V lost 2 bases and J lost 2, with 10 bases in between. CDR1 is SGHTA and CDR2 is FQGTGA in the germline V gene. CDR3 size: 14 residues. The CDR3, as DNA: TGTGCCAGCAGCTTATTTCCGGGGCCCTACGAGCAGTACGTC. Its translation: CASSLFPGPYEQYV.

This clonotype was counted at least ten times. The chain recombines TRBV4-3 with TRBJ2-3; 9 bases fit TRBD1. The CDR3 has 17 amino acids. V shed 0 bases, J shed 4 bases, and the junction held 8 bases outside the gene matches. Germline assignment: CDR1 LGHNA and CDR2 YSLEER. CDR3 protein: CASSQEGDREGPDTQYF. Here the CDR3 DNA reads TGCGCCAGCAGCCAAGAAGGGGACAGGGAGGGCCCAGATACGCAGTATTTT.

This clonotype occurred many times. The CDR3 sequence: CASSLSGLNQPQHF. The DNA of the CDR3 is TGTGCCAGCAGTTTATCAGGTCTGAATCAGCCCCAGCATTTT. The chain is built from TRBV12-3 or TRBV12-4 and TRBJ1-5; no clear D gene. The CDR3 loop spans 14 amino acids. Trimming took 2 bases from V and 4 from J, leaving 9 bases between them.

This clonotype has just a few counts. The rearrangement joins TRBV6-5 to TRBJ2-3; TRBD1 matches at 8 bases. Unmatched junction bases numbered 4, after V lost 2 bases and J lost 0 bases. Germline V gene data show CDR1 as MNHEY and CDR2 as SVGAGI. The CDR3 has 16 residues. CDR3 sequence: CASSYPTGGSTDTQYF. In DNA form, the CDR3 reads TGTGCCAGCAGTTACCCTACAGGGGGTAGCACAGATACGCAGTATTTT.

This clonotype was observed a handful of times. This chain links TRBV18 with TRBJ2-5; possible D gene TRBD2, 6 bases. Germline lookup yields CDR1 KGHSH and CDR2 LQKENI. V gave up 4 bases and J gave up 4 bases, with 16 bases separating them. The CDR3 consists of 15 residues. The CDR3 DNA sequence: TGTGCCAGCTCACAGATACTAGCCGCCCCAGAGACCCAGTACTTC. This gives the protein CASSQILAAPETQYF.

This clonotype occurred once. V and J are TRBV5-5 and TRBJ2-3, with 7 bases lining up with TRBD2. Per germline, CDR1 SGHKS and CDR2 YYEKEE (reference sequence). This CDR3 has 14 residues. V gave up 4 bases and J gave up 2 bases; unmatched junction bases: 4. The CDR3 region has the DNA TGTGCCAGCAGCCCTAGCGGTTTCACAGATACGCAGTATTTT. Encoded protein: CASSPSGFTDTQYF.

Ten or more counts support this clonotype. V and J are TRBV3-1 and TRBJ2-2; no reliable D call. Trimming stripped 3 bases from V and 4 bases from J, with 0 bases between. Germline V gene data show CDR1 as LGHDT and CDR2 as YNNKEL (reference sequence). The CDR3 sequence is 11 residues long. The CDR3 protein is CASSHTGELFF. In DNA form, the CDR3 reads TGTGCCAGCAGCCACACCGGGGAGCTGTTTTTT. The full variable domain, completed using reference TRBV3-1 and TRBJ2-2, is DTAVSQTPKYLVTQMGNDKSIKCEQNLGHDTMYWYKQDSKKFLKIMFSYNNKELIINETVPNRFSPKSPDKAHLNLHINSLELGDSAVYFCASSHTGELFFGEGSRLTVL.

The rearrangement links TRBV29-1 to TRBJ1-1; D might be TRBD1 (6 bases). The CDR3 length is 12 residues. Germline loops: CDR1 SQVTM, CDR2 ANQGSEA. Deletions cut 7 bases from V and 5 bases from J, with 14 bases between. DNA for the CDR3: TGCAGCGGGCTGAGGGGGGAGACTGAAGCTTTCTTT. This gives the protein CSGLRGETEAFF.

This clonotype was counted only a few times. J is TRBJ1-6 and V is TRBV4-3; tentative D call: TRBD1 (6 bases). In germline, CDR1 is LGHNA, CDR2 YSLEER. Trimming cost V 8 bases and J 11 bases, with 13 bases left between them. This CDR3 comprises 12 residues. Written as DNA, the CDR3 is TGCGCCAGCCAGGGGACGGGTACACCCCTCCACTTT. Translating gives CASQGTGTPLHF.

The chain is built from TRBV7-8 and TRBJ2-2; maybe TRBD2 (5 bases). V shed 1 base and J shed 9 bases, with 9 bases lying between them. From germline, CDR1 is SGHVS and CDR2 FQNEAQ. The CDR3 is 13 amino acids. CDR3 loop: CASSLGGGWELFF. The CDR3 region has the DNA TGTGCCAGCAGCTTAGGTGGCGGGTGGGAGCTGTTTTTT.

The rearrangement uses TRBV3-1 and TRBJ2-7; weak D call: TRBD2 (5 bases). Trimming shortened V by 1 base and J by 5 bases, and 18 bases separated the two germline ends. This CDR3 region has 16 residues. Germline CDR1 LGHDT, CDR2 YNNKEL (reference sequence). CDR3 DNA sequence: TGTGCCAGCAGCCAAGGCGTGAGGGTATCCGGGGACGAGCAGTACTTC. It yields the protein CASSQGVRVSGDEQYF.